This TCR beta chain was recovered during a study of blood T cell repertoires in COVID-19. Germline CDR1 MNHEY, CDR2 SVGEGT. The CDR3 covers 17 residues. V trimming: 5 bases; J trimming: 1 base; junction bases outside the gene matches: 10. Some clones are missing from TCRdb's copy, which holds only in-frame ones; the method was immunoSEQ multiplex PCR. The sample has 84,000 or so clones, 83% seen once. Sequencing was done on a sample of peripheral blood. The chain uses TRBV6-2 or TRBV6-3 and TRBJ2-1, with 8 bases aligning to TRBD2. This TCR was recovered from a woman of 80 years or more with acute or convalescent COVID-19. This chain's CDR3 is CASSPFLAGVSYNEQFF. Here the CDR3 DNA reads TGTGCCAGCAGTCCCTTTCTAGCGGGCGTTTCCTACAATGAGCAGTTCTTC.